A selection of T cell receptor beta chains follows, all from one sample in a study of beta chain features in type 1 diabetes. Produced via immunoSEQ multiplex PCR; TCRdb's table is partial and in-frame only. The sample yields about 150,000 clones, about 10% seen once. Material for sequencing was central memory CD4+ T cells from blood. The receptors come from a young woman with type 1 diabetes. Each CDR3 is given with its conserved first and last residue.

TRBJ1-1 | TRBV15 | CATSRVDSTEAFF
TRBJ2-7 | TRBV28 | CASSATVTYEQYF
TRBJ1-1 | TRBV27 | CASSLTGQTEAFF
TRBJ2-1 | TRBV14 | CASSPRLAGYNEQFF
TRBJ2-1 | TRBV5-5 | CASSTLRAGGPGHEQFF
TRBJ2-5 | TRBV9 | CASSPGVGGETQYF
TRBJ2-2 | TRBV11-2 | CASSLVGGTGELFF
TRBJ1-1 | TRBV2 | CASTLTGANTEAFF
TRBJ2-5 | TRBV29-1 | CSFWTSGRGQETQYF
TRBJ2-5 | TRBV7-9 | CASSLAGGETQYF
TRBJ1-1 | TRBV28 | CASSRQGRTEAFF
TRBJ2-3 | TRBV6-5 | CASSYSDYTDTQYF
- | TRBV28 | CASSLTTSRSYEQYF
TRBJ2-6 | TRBV19 | CASSTGVGANVLTF
- | TRBV5-1 | CASSLGQPLPYEQYF
TRBJ2-5 | TRBV7-9 | CASSSTPGLAGGPETQYF
TRBJ1-1 | TRBV10-3 | CAISAFDREAEAFF
TRBJ1-5 | TRBV28 | CASSLGGLHQPQHF
TRBJ1-2 | TRBV27 | CASSIYRGLPSYGYTF
TRBJ2-7 | TRBV27 | CASSFLQGGFSYEQYF
TRBJ2-7 | TRBV6-1 | CASKEFFKPEQYF
TRBJ2-1 | TRBV7-9 | CASSLGLGSGGDEQFF
TRBJ1-5 | TRBV11-2 | CASSPNGPYQPQHF
TRBJ2-7 | TRBV28 | CASSLPGQAVSYEQYF
TRBJ2-1 | TRBV19 | CASSNGWGGLIEQFF
TRBJ1-4 | TRBV7-9 | CASKWQTNEKLFF
TRBJ2-5 | TRBV27 | CASSRLAGDKETQYF
TRBJ2-1 | TRBV7-3 | CASSFQGTGGYNEQFF
TRBJ2-3 | TRBV29-1 | CSVSGTTRTDTQYF
TRBJ2-1 | TRBV6-5 | CASIYPGGTEQFF
TRBJ1-2 | TRBV5-6 | CASARDRKLYGYTF
TRBJ2-1 | TRBV7-2 | CASSFWGRNNEQFF
TRBJ1-1 | TRBV6-5 | CASSYSISQTEAFF
TRBJ1-5 | TRBV5-6 | CASSLGRRGQPQHF
TRBJ1-2 | TRBV9 | CASTPGPANYGYTF
TRBJ1-5 | TRBV6-1 | CASRLLGDQPQHF
TRBJ2-3 | TRBV7-7 | CASSPDYNTDTQYF
TRBJ2-5 | TRBV29-1 | CSVDYRGNQETQYF
TRBJ1-2 | TRBV25-1 | CASTSQGTGNYGYTF
TRBJ2-7 | TRBV7-3 | CASSRDSQGEQYF
TRBJ1-1 | TRBV18 | CASSPNRDTNTEAFF
TRBJ2-2 | TRBV28 | CASRPDRDVAGELFF
TRBJ1-3 | TRBV6-1 | CASSQGKSDTIYF
TRBJ1-1 | TRBV30 | CAWSSTGSTEAFF
TRBJ2-2 | TRBV18 | CASSKGQSNTGELFF
TRBJ2-3 | TRBV19 | CASTPGQNTDTQYF
TRBJ2-3 | TRBV29-1 | CSVETRLADTQYF
TRBJ1-2 | TRBV4-2 | CASSQEGGRGHGYTF
TRBJ1-1 | TRBV7-3 | CASSLSGLRNTEAFF
TRBJ1-2 | TRBV5-6 | CASSTDIVTPPTF
TRBJ1-2 | TRBV30 | CAQYPTGRVFYGYTF
TRBJ2-1 | TRBV11-2 | CASSLDRGNEQFF
TRBJ1-2 | TRBV2 | CASSEWRADGYTF
TRBJ1-2 | TRBV30 | CASQGGFGNGYTF
TRBJ2-2 | TRBV7-3 | CASSLDSGELFF